This entry lists 30 T cell receptor beta chains sequenced from one sample in a study of TIL therapy for anti-PD-1-resistant metastatic lung cancer. The libraries were made with immunoSEQ v3. TCRdb keeps only in-frame clones here, not all; method: immunoSEQ multiplex PCR. The sample consists of approximately 27,000 clones, 72% of them appearing once. Time point meaning: pre-treatment sample, taken before nivolumab and TIL therapy. Tumor tissue came from excised metastases, mostly pleural nodules or supraclavicular lymph nodes. Material: tumor tissue, obtained at baseline. These receptors were obtained from a person between 25 and 80 years old with non-small cell lung cancer.

The V and J genes are TRBV10-3 and TRBJ2-1; tentatively, D is TRBD1 or TRBD2 (5 bases each). The V and J ends lost 4 bases and 6 bases respectively, with 16 bases between them. CDR3 size: 15 residues. Germline V lookup: CDR1 ENHRY, CDR2 SYGVKD. The CDR3 region has the DNA TGTGCCATCAGTGGGGTGGGGCAGGCGGGCAATGAGCAGTTCTTC. Its translation: CAISGVGQAGNEQFF.

The V call is TRBV6-1, the J call TRBJ2-5; D call uncertain. This CDR3 has 14 residues. Trimming stripped 3 bases from V and 6 bases from J, with 14 bases between. CDR1 MNHNS and CDR2 SASEGT come from the germline V gene. CDR3 in amino acids: CASSDGGWVQTQYF. CDR3 coding DNA: TGTGCCAGCAGTGATGGTGGCTGGGTGCAGACCCAGTACTTC.

The chain recombines TRBV7-2 with TRBJ2-7, with TRBD2 matching 10 bases. The J segment lost 5 bases and the V segment lost 4 bases, leaving 8 bases of the junction unmatched. The CDR3 has 15 amino acids. CDR1 SGHTA and CDR2 FQGNSA come from the germline V gene. CDR3 region: CASSSLAGAQHEQYF. The CDR3 DNA sequence: TGTGCCAGCAGCTCGCTAGCGGGGGCCCAACACGAGCAGTACTTC.

V usage is TRBV5-1 and J usage is TRBJ2-7; D is perhaps TRBD1 or TRBD2 (5 bases each). The ends were cut back, 3 bases at V and 1 base at J, with 11 bases in the middle. This CDR3 has 14 amino acids. From germline, CDR1 is SGHRS and CDR2 YFSETQ. The CDR3: CASSYWDRSYEQYF. As DNA, the CDR3 is TGCGCCAGCAGCTACTGGGACCGATCCTACGAGCAGTACTTC.

This clone was observed a few times. The gene calls are TRBV6-1 and TRBJ2-7; D uncertain. Per the germline V gene, CDR1 is MNHNS and CDR2 is SASEGT. The CDR3 runs 12 residues. V gave up 10 bases and J gave up 0 bases, with 10 bases separating them. The CDR3 DNA is TGTGCCACCTCATGGGGCTCCTACGAGCAGTACTTC. It translates to CATSWGSYEQYF.

The J gene is TRBJ1-1, the V gene TRBV9; no definite D call. V lost 0 bases to trimming and J lost 1 base, with 10 bases between them. The CDR3 consists of 15 residues. Germline CDR1 is SGDLS and CDR2 is YYNGEE. The CDR3 spells CASSVVMRTNTEAFF. As DNA, the CDR3 is TGTGCCAGCAGCGTAGTTATGAGGACGAACACTGAAGCTTTCTTT. The whole variable domain, filled in from reference TRBV9 and TRBJ1-1, reads DSGVTQTPKHLITATGQRVTLRCSPRSGDLSVYWYQQSLDQGLQFLIQYYNGEERAKGNILERFSAQQFPDLHSELNLSSLELGDSALYFCASSVVMRTNTEAFFGQGTRLTVV.

This clone was observed once. The rearrangement uses TRBV13 and TRBJ2-1; 8 bases fit TRBD2. Trimming removed 1 base from V and 4 bases from J; junction bases left unmatched: 3. CDR1 is PRHDT and CDR2 is FYEKMQ in the germline V gene (reference sequence). This CDR3 contains 15 residues. The chain's CDR3 is CASSLARGGYNEQFF. The CDR3 region has the DNA TGTGCCAGCAGCTTAGCCCGGGGGGGTTACAATGAGCAGTTCTTC.

The CDR3 here is CASSLYHHEQYF. CDR3 coding DNA: TGTGCCAGCAGTCTGTACCACCACGAGCAGTACTTC. This chain links TRBV28 with TRBJ2-7, with D uncertain. V shed 5 bases and J shed 5 bases, with 10 bases lying between them. This CDR3 has 12 residues. CDR1 is MDHEN, CDR2 SYDVKM, per germline.

This clone was seen just once. The genes are TRBV19 and TRBJ2-7, with a tentative D call TRBD1 (8 bases). This CDR3 spans 17 amino acids. V lost 5 bases and J 0 bases, leaving 20 bases between the germline ends. The V gene's germline CDR1 is LNHDA and CDR2 SQIVND (reference sequence). The CDR3 spells CASSSWTGREASYEQYF. CDR3 coding DNA: TGTGCCAGTAGTTCCTGGACAGGGAGGGAAGCCTCCTACGAGCAGTACTTC.

The V call is TRBV14, the J call TRBJ1-2; D not resolved. CDR1 is SGHDN, CDR2 FVKESK, per germline. The CDR3 contains 10 residues. Trimming stripped 6 bases from V and 3 bases from J, with 2 bases between. This chain's CDR3 is CASRHYGYTF. The CDR3, as DNA: TGTGCCAGCAGACACTATGGCTACACCTTC. Looking up the rest from reference TRBV14 and TRBJ1-2 gives the full variable domain: EAGVTQFPSHSVIEKGQTVTLRCDPISGHDNLYWYRRVMGKEIKFLLHFVKESKQDESGMPNNRFLAERTGGTYSTLKVQPAELEDSGVYFCASRHYGYTFGSGTRLTVV.

This clone was found a few times. The chain uses TRBV12-5 and TRBJ1-6; no definite D call. Germline CDR1 LGHNT, CDR2 FRNRAP. V dropped 3 bases and J dropped 10 bases, with 10 bases sitting between them. CDR3 size: 13 residues. The CDR3: CASGFTTWSPLHF. CDR3 nucleotides: TGTGCTAGTGGTTTCACGACTTGGTCACCCCTCCACTTT.

This chain uses TRBV5-6 with TRBJ2-1, with a possible D match to TRBD2 (6 bases). Trimming stripped 0 bases from V and 8 bases from J, with 18 bases between. CDR3 size: 16 residues. Germline loops: CDR1 SGHDT, CDR2 YYEEEE. The CDR3 here is CASSLGGGWSRDEQFF. CDR3 bases: TGTGCCAGCAGCTTGGGCGGAGGGTGGTCAAGGGATGAGCAGTTCTTC. Complete variable domain (other parts from reference TRBV5-6 and TRBJ2-1): DAGVTQSPTHLIKTRGQQVTLRCSPKSGHDTVSWYQQALGQGPQFIFQYYEEEERQRGNFPDRFSGHQFPNYSSELNVNALLLGDSALYLCASSLGGGWSRDEQFFGPGTRLTVL.

This chain links TRBV7-2 with TRBJ2-3, with D unclear. Per the germline V gene, CDR1 is SGHTA and CDR2 is FQGNSA. The CDR3 sequence is 12 residues long. The V and J ends lost 0 bases and 8 bases respectively, with 6 bases between them. DNA of the CDR3: TGTGCCAGCAGCTTAGCCCTTGGTACGCAGTATTTT. Its protein is CASSLALGTQYF.

This clone was seen more than once but under ten times. V is TRBV14 and J is TRBJ1-2; the match to TRBD1 covers 8 bases. J was trimmed by 6 bases and V by 4 bases; bases with no gene match: 1. This CDR3 is built from 12 residues. Looked up from germline, CDR1 is SGHDN and CDR2 is FVKESK. CDR3 in DNA: TGTGCCAGCAGCCCAGGGGGCCATGGCTACACCTTC. Its protein product is CASSPGGHGYTF.

This sequence joins TRBV6-6 and TRBJ1-3, with 9 bases aligning to TRBD1. CDR3 length equals 16 residues. Germline CDR1 MNHNY, CDR2 SVGAGI (reference sequence). The V segment lost 5 bases and the J segment 3 bases; nucleotides outside the gene matches: 8. For the CDR3, the DNA is TGTGCCAGCAGTCCGGAACAGGGGGCGTATGGAAACACCATATATTTT. Translated, it gives CASSPEQGAYGNTIYF.

The CDR3 is CAWSEVANYGYTF. The CDR3 coding sequence is TGTGCCTGGAGTGAGGTAGCTAACTATGGCTACACCTTC. V usage is TRBV30 and J usage is TRBJ1-2, with D uncertain. The CDR3 loop spans 13 amino acids. Germline CDR1 is GTSNPN and CDR2 is SVGIG (reference sequence). Trimming left V 1 base short and J 0 bases short, with 6 bases between.

This clone was found a few times. This chain uses TRBV5-1 with TRBJ1-2; TRBD1 might be the D (5 bases). V was trimmed by 0 bases and J by 5 bases, leaving 14 bases between them. The CDR3 is 15 residues long. Germline V gene lookup returns CDR1 SGHRS and CDR2 YFSETQ. CDR3 nucleotides: TGCGCCAGCAGCTTGGGCGGCGGGGGATCATATGGCTACACCTTC. The encoded protein is CASSLGGGGSYGYTF.

This sequence joins TRBV11-2 and TRBJ2-2, with D unresolved. The CDR3 is 15 residues long. V was cut by 0 bases and J by 6 bases, with 11 bases left in between. CDR1 is SGHAT, CDR2 FQNNGV, per germline. Here the CDR3 reads CASSLDRPRPGELFF. In nucleotides, the CDR3 is TGTGCCAGCAGCTTAGATCGACCCCGCCCCGGGGAGCTGTTTTTT.

The genes are TRBV27 and TRBJ2-3; the D gene is possibly TRBD1 (5 bases). V was trimmed by 4 bases and J by 2 bases, leaving 19 bases between them. This CDR3 is 17 amino acids long. Germline CDR1 and CDR2: MNHEY and SMNVEV (reference sequence). Here the CDR3 reads CASSSPDRNNPTDTQYF. The CDR3 nucleotides read TGTGCCAGCAGTTCCCCCGACAGAAACAACCCCACAGATACGCAGTATTTT.

The genes are TRBV7-5 and TRBJ2-7; the table's D call, TRBD2, has no DNA check behind it. TRBV7-5 represents a pseudogene. The CDR3 runs to 16 residues. CDR3 sequence: CVRSNRMRRGAYEQYF. DNA for the CDR3: TGTGTCAGAAGCAATCGGATGCGGCGGGGGGCCTACGAGCAGTACTTC.

The chain carries TRBV7-3 and TRBJ2-2, with D possibly TRBD1 on 5 matching bases. Germline lookup yields CDR1 SGHTA and CDR2 FQGTGA. V was pared by 8 bases and J by 0 bases, with 7 bases between. This CDR3 has 13 amino acids. The CDR3 DNA follows: TGTGCCAGCGGGGCTTCGAACACCGGGGAGCTGTTTTTT. This sequence encodes CASGASNTGELFF.

This clone was picked up a small number of times. The chain joins TRBV19 to TRBJ1-6; possibly TRBD1 for D (5 bases). Per the germline V gene, CDR1 is LNHDA and CDR2 is SQIVND (reference sequence). CDR3 length equals 14 residues. Trimming removed 6 bases from V and 9 bases from J, with 15 bases in between. The CDR3 spells CASSPGGVSSPLHF. The DNA of the CDR3 is TGTGCCAGTAGCCCGGGGGGGGTCAGTTCACCCCTCCACTTT.

The chain has TRBV4-3 and TRBJ2-1; 9 nucleotides agree with TRBD1. The germline V gene encodes CDR1 LGHNA and CDR2 YSLEER. V lost 3 bases to trimming and J lost 1 base; unmatched junction nucleotides: 10. The CDR3 has 18 residues. CDR3 protein: CASSHAGTGILSYNEQFF. Written as DNA, the CDR3 is TGCGCCAGCAGCCATGCCGGGACAGGGATTTTGTCCTACAATGAGCAGTTCTTC.

The chain is built from TRBV18 and TRBJ2-1, with 7 bases that match TRBD1. With 1 base clipped from V and 6 bases from J, the junction kept 12 bases outside the gene matches. The CDR3 runs 17 residues. The V gene's germline CDR1 is KGHSH and CDR2 LQKENI. In nucleotides, the CDR3 is TGTGCCAGCTCACCACAGGTTCAGGGGGTAGAGGGCAATGAGCAGTTCTTC. Translated, it gives CASSPQVQGVEGNEQFF.

V is TRBV7-6 and J is TRBJ2-1; 9 nucleotides agree with TRBD2. CDR1 and CDR2 from the germline V gene are SGHVS and FNYEAQ. The J segment lost 6 bases and the V segment lost 1 base, leaving 4 bases of the junction unmatched. The CDR3 is made up of 15 amino acids. The CDR3 is CASSLGGGGLNEQFF. CDR3 in DNA: TGTGCCAGCAGCTTAGGCGGGGGGGGCCTCAATGAGCAGTTCTTC. The full variable domain, rest sourced from reference TRBV7-6 and TRBJ2-1, is GAGVSQSPRYKVTKRGQDVALRCDPISGHVSLYWYRQALGQGPEFLTYFNYEAQQDKSGLPNDRFSAERPEGSISTLTIQRTEQRDSAMYRCASSLGGGGLNEQFFGPGTRLTVL.

This clone was detected a few times. The genes are TRBV11-3 and TRBJ1-4, with 7 bases lining up with TRBD1. The CDR3 contains 16 residues. Germline CDR1 is SGHNT and CDR2 is YENEEA. The J segment lost 7 bases and the V segment lost 5 bases, leaving 13 bases of the junction unmatched. CDR3 sequence (DNA): TGTGCCAGCAGCCCCGCCAGGGGGGCGCGAACTGAAAAACTGTTTTTT. This gives the protein CASSPARGARTEKLFF. Full variable domain (remainder filled in from reference TRBV11-3 and TRBJ1-4): EAGVVQSPRYKIIEKKQPVAFWCNPISGHNTLYWYLQNLGQGPELLIRYENEEAVDDSQLPKDRFSAERLKGVDSTLKIQPAELGDSAVYLCASSPARGARTEKLFFGSGTQLSVL.

The table lists this clone with a count of one. The chain links TRBV7-2 to TRBJ2-7; 7 nucleotides line up with TRBD1. The germline CDR1 and CDR2 sequences are SGHTA and FQGNSA. V was clipped by 2 bases and J by 5 bases; unmatched bases: 3. This CDR3 comprises 13 residues. This chain's CDR3 is CASSLRQGDEQYF. For the CDR3, the DNA is TGTGCCAGCAGCTTAAGACAGGGAGACGAGCAGTACTTC.

The chain has TRBV7-8 and TRBJ2-1; 16 bases line up with TRBD2. The V and J ends lost 4 bases and 5 bases, in that order; junction bases with no gene match: 5. CDR1 is SGHVS and CDR2 is FQNEAQ in the germline V gene. The CDR3 contains 17 residues. The CDR3, as DNA: TGTGCCAGCAGCTCGGGACTAGCGGGGGGGTTCCACAATGAGCAGTTCTTC. It yields the protein CASSSGLAGGFHNEQFF.

The chain couples TRBV6-1 to TRBJ2-7; 12 nucleotides agree with TRBD1. CDR1 and CDR2 from the germline V gene are MNHNS and SASEGT. Trimming cost V 3 bases and J 6 bases; bases outside gene matches: 6. The CDR3 length is 15 residues. CDR3 coding DNA: TGTGCCAGCAGTGATATGGGACAGGGGGCAGGCGAGCAGTACTTC. This translates into CASSDMGQGAGEQYF.

V and J are TRBV6-6 and TRBJ2-1; no clear D. V was clipped by 0 bases and J by 4 bases, with 7 bases between them. Germline V gene sequence: CDR1 MNHNY, CDR2 SVGAGI (reference sequence). This CDR3 is 14 amino acids long. The CDR3 nucleotides read TGTGCCAGCAGTTACTCTCCTCGGTACAATGAGCAGTTCTTC. It is translated as CASSYSPRYNEQFF.